The 2 T cell receptor delta chains given below trace back to one sample, sequenced in a study of gamma-delta chains in newborns, infants, children. TCRdb reran clone calling via CATT on the reads. The sample contains roughly 5,000 delta-chain clones, 3.9% of which appear only once. Specimen: blood. Receptors were obtained from a child who was a newborn, infant or young child, either healthy, febrile or measles-vaccinated (not recorded which).

This clone has only a few counts. TCRdb records a much larger clone's protein for this DNA, with a difference at residue 3 that likely arises from a read error; the protein given is the translation of the DNA. This rearrangement joins TRAV29/DV5 to TRDJ1; 10 positions agree with TRDD3. CDR1 is NSMFDY and CDR2 is ISSIKDK in the germline V gene. CDR3 length: 20 residues. CDR3 in DNA: TGTGCACCAAGCCTACGGCCTTCCCAACGTACTGGGGGATACACCGATAAACTCATCTTT. It is translated as CAPSLRPSQRTGGYTDKLIF.

This clone was seen only a few times. The protein in TCRdb stems from a much larger clone and differs at residue 5 from this DNA's translation, likely a read error; here the protein is translated from the DNA. CDR3 sequence (DNA): TGTGCCTGTGACCGGGGGAGTTCCTGGGACACCCGACAGATGTTTTTC. It encodes CACDRGSSWDTRQMFF. This chain connects TRDV2 to TRDJ3, with D tentatively TRDD3 (6 bases). The CDR3 has 16 amino acids. Germline V lookup: CDR1 GEAIGNYY, CDR2 EKD. Trimming shortened V by 3 bases and J by 1 base, and 9 bases separated the two germline ends.